This TCR beta chain was retrieved from a study of shared clonotypes between healthy human individuals. Replicate PCRs from sorted subsets contained roughly 200 ng DNA, which is around 30,000 T cell genomes. How the authors handled the data: Filtering was not the same, since immunoSEQ gave junction-only sequences without quality scores. Clones were read by immunoSEQ multiplex PCR, and TCRdb kept only the in-frame ones, dropping some. V and J calls and clone size are as listed in that table; D and trimming were resolved from the DNA. This sample carries some 660,000 clones, about three quarters of them seen once, and the ten largest clones take around 1.7%. Study-level points and caveats: Depth was large, yet rarefaction showed that sorted-subset sequencing was incomplete.

Points on this clone: Its antigen remains unknown.

Sequenced: memory CD4+ T cells sorted from blood. The subset here: CD45RA-negative fraction. The origin of this receptor is a woman in her 30s in good health.

Here the CDR3 reads CASSPATSYEQYF. As DNA, the CDR3 is TGTGCCAGCTCACCAGCGACTTCCTACGAGCAGTACTTC. The chain combines TRBV18 with TRBJ2-7; D is unresolved. The CDR3 is 13 amino acids. Germline V gene sequence: CDR1 KGHSH, CDR2 LQKENI. Trimming took 2 bases from V and 1 from J, leaving 6 bases between them.